The rows below give T cell receptor beta chains drawn from one sample of a study of spatial heterogeneity in lung cancer. TCRdb reprocessed the 5' RACE reads with MiXCR, giving one entry per CDR3 protein. Among 36,000 or so distinct CDR3 sequences listed, less than 5.5% were seen once. The source was PBMCs, collected at surgery. These receptors all stem from a female donor with early-stage non-small cell lung cancer. The CDR3 runs from the conserved cysteine through the conserved F or W. Each record gives: V gene, D gene, J gene, CDR3 protein. D genes are given only for firm matches.

V: TRBV7-9
D: NA
J: TRBJ1-1
CDR3: CASSLGRGAGKAFF

V: TRBV28
D: NA
J: TRBJ1-6
CDR3: CAIMGGGERPLHF

V: TRBV2
D: TRBD2
J: TRBJ2-1
CDR3: CASSEGGRAYNEQFF

V: TRBV11-2
D: NA
J: TRBJ2-4
CDR3: CASSPGPLRRAKNIQYF

V: TRBV6-2/TRBV6-3
D: NA
J: TRBJ2-1
CDR3: CASSSGPLEQFF

V: TRBV27
D: NA
J: TRBJ1-4
CDR3: CASSQSWATNEKLFF

V: TRBV30
D: NA
J: TRBJ2-3
CDR3: CAWSSVLADTQYF

V: TRBV6-1
D: TRBD1
J: TRBJ1-5
CDR3: CASGGPQGDGNQPQHF

V: TRBV4-1
D: NA
J: TRBJ2-5
CDR3: CASSRWVGFGETQYF

V: TRBV30
D: TRBD2
J: TRBJ2-4
CDR3: CAWSAGGPAPQYF

V: TRBV28
D: NA
J: TRBJ1-1
CDR3: CASNPPGYTEAFF

V: TRBV5-1
D: NA
J: TRBJ2-2
CDR3: CASSLRSTGELFF

V: TRBV3-1
D: NA
J: TRBJ2-4
CDR3: CASSQRGTGRTKNIQYF

V: TRBV4-3
D: TRBD2
J: TRBJ2-1
CDR3: CASSQDGTSGTNNEQFF

V: TRBV12-5
D: NA
J: TRBJ2-5
CDR3: CASGLAPGRVETQYF

V: TRBV3-1
D: NA
J: TRBJ1-3
CDR3: CASSQGGVWYSSGNTIYF

V: TRBV14
D: NA
J: TRBJ2-5
CDR3: CASSQVSEKETQYF

V: TRBV7-8
D: NA
J: TRBJ1-1
CDR3: CASSLQFMNTEAFF

V: TRBV9
D: NA
J: TRBJ1-5
CDR3: CASSVAGGQPQHF

V: TRBV5-4
D: NA
J: TRBJ1-2
CDR3: CASSLMTHGYGYTF

V: TRBV6-6
D: NA
J: TRBJ1-1
CDR3: CASSKQGFTEAFF

V: TRBV20-1
D: NA
J: TRBJ2-1
CDR3: CSASSSAYNEQFF

V: TRBV3-1
D: TRBD1
J: TRBJ1-1
CDR3: CASSPAIDRDTEAFF

V: TRBV6-5
D: NA
J: TRBJ2-2
CDR3: CASSYSPNTGELFF

V: TRBV4-1
D: NA
J: TRBJ2-6
CDR3: CASSQRGSASGANVLTF

V: TRBV20-1
D: NA
J: TRBJ2-2
CDR3: CSASRDSIAGELFF

V: TRBV6-1
D: NA
J: TRBJ2-3
CDR3: CASSEAGGSTQYF

V: TRBV5-6
D: TRBD2
J: TRBJ2-2
CDR3: CASSFLSGIRTGELFF

V: TRBV7-9
D: NA
J: TRBJ1-4
CDR3: CASSFGSTNEKLFF

V: TRBV10-1
D: TRBD2
J: TRBJ2-3
CDR3: CASSPGLAGADTQYF

V: TRBV6-5
D: NA
J: TRBJ1-1
CDR3: CASSPGGVGFGPTEAFF

V: TRBV12-3/TRBV12-4
D: TRBD1
J: TRBJ2-3
CDR3: CASSLETGGWADTQYF

V: TRBV30
D: NA
J: TRBJ1-2
CDR3: CAWSQEGSHGYTF

V: TRBV20-1
D: TRBD2
J: TRBJ2-1
CDR3: CSARDLLAVYNDWSYNEQFF

V: TRBV7-6
D: NA
J: TRBJ2-5
CDR3: CASSRSPGFRRETQYF

V: TRBV12-3/TRBV12-4
D: NA
J: TRBJ2-7
CDR3: CASSAGYSYEQYF

V: TRBV5-1
D: NA
J: TRBJ2-1
CDR3: CATRTGYGNEQFF

V: TRBV6-2/TRBV6-3
D: TRBD2
J: TRBJ2-1
CDR3: CASSSNSGSWNNEQFF

V: TRBV7-2
D: TRBD2
J: TRBJ2-5
CDR3: CASSFRTSQETQYF